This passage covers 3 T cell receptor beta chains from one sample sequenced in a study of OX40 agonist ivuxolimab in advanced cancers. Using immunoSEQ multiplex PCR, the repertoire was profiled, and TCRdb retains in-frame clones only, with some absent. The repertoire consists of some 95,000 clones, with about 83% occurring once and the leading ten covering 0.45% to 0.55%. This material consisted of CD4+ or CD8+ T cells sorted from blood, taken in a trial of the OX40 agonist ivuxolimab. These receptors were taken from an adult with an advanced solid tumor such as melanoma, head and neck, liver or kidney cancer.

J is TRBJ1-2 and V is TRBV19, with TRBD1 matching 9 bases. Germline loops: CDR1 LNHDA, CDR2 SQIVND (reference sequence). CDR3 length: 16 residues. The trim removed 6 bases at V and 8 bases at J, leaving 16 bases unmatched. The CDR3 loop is CASRETTGTGSDGYTF. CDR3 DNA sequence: TGTGCCAGTAGGGAGACAACCGGGACAGGGTCGGACGGCTACACCTTC.

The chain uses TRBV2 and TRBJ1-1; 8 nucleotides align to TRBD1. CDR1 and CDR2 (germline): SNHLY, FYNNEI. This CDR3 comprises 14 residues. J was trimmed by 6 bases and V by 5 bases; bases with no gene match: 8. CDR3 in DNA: TGTGCCAGCAGTAGGACAGGGAGTTCTGCTGAAGCTTTCTTT. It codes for CASSRTGSSAEAFF.

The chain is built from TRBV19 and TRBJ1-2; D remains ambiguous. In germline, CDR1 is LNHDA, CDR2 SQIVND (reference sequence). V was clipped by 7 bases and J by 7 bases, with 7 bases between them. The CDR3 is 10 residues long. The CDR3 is CASKYGGYTF. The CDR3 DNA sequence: TGTGCCAGTAAGTATGGTGGCTACACCTTC.